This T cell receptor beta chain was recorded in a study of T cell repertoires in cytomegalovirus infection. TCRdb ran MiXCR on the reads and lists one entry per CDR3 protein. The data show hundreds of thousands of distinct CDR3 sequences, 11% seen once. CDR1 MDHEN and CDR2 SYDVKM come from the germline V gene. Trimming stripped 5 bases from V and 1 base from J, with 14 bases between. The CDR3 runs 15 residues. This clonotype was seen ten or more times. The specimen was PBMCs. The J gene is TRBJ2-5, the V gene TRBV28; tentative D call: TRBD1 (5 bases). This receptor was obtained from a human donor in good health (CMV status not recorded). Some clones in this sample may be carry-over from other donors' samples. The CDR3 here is CASSPWADSQETQYF. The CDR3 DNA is TGTGCCAGCAGTCCCTGGGCAGACAGCCAAGAGACCCAGTACTTC. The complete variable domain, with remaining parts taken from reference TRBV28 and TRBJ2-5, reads DVKVTQSSRYLVKRTGEKVFLECVQDMDHENMFWYRQDPGLGLRLIYFSYDVKMKEKGDIPEGYSVSREKKERFSLILESASTNQTSMYLCASSPWADSQETQYFGPGTRLLVL.